This T cell receptor (beta chain) was sequenced in a study of CD8 T cells in Susac syndrome. CD8+ and CD4+ blood T cells underwent TCR beta sequencing. The multiple sclerosis controls consisted of treatment-naive patients with relapsing-remitting disease, either stable or active. Negative magnetic isolation gave CD8+ and CD4+ cells; FACS enriched CD8+ TEMRA. Random hexamers were used to reverse transcribe an amount of roughly 0.45 to 1 ug RNA. One entry per CDR3 protein results from TCRdb running MiXCR on the immunoSEQ multiplex PCR reads. The sample includes a few hundred thousand distinct CDR3 sequences, just under 95% of them seen just once. Sequenced material: CD4+ T cells from PBMCs. This receptor was identified in a human donor with multiple sclerosis.

CDR3 residues: CSARKGNQPQHF. The CDR3 DNA sequence: TGCAGTGCTAGAAAAGGGAATCAGCCCCAGCATTTT. The chain couples TRBV20-1 to TRBJ1-5, with D hard to call. Germline V gene data show CDR1 as DFQATT and CDR2 as SNEGSKA (reference sequence). This CDR3 region has 12 residues. V lost 2 bases, J lost 4 bases, and 6 bases lay in between.